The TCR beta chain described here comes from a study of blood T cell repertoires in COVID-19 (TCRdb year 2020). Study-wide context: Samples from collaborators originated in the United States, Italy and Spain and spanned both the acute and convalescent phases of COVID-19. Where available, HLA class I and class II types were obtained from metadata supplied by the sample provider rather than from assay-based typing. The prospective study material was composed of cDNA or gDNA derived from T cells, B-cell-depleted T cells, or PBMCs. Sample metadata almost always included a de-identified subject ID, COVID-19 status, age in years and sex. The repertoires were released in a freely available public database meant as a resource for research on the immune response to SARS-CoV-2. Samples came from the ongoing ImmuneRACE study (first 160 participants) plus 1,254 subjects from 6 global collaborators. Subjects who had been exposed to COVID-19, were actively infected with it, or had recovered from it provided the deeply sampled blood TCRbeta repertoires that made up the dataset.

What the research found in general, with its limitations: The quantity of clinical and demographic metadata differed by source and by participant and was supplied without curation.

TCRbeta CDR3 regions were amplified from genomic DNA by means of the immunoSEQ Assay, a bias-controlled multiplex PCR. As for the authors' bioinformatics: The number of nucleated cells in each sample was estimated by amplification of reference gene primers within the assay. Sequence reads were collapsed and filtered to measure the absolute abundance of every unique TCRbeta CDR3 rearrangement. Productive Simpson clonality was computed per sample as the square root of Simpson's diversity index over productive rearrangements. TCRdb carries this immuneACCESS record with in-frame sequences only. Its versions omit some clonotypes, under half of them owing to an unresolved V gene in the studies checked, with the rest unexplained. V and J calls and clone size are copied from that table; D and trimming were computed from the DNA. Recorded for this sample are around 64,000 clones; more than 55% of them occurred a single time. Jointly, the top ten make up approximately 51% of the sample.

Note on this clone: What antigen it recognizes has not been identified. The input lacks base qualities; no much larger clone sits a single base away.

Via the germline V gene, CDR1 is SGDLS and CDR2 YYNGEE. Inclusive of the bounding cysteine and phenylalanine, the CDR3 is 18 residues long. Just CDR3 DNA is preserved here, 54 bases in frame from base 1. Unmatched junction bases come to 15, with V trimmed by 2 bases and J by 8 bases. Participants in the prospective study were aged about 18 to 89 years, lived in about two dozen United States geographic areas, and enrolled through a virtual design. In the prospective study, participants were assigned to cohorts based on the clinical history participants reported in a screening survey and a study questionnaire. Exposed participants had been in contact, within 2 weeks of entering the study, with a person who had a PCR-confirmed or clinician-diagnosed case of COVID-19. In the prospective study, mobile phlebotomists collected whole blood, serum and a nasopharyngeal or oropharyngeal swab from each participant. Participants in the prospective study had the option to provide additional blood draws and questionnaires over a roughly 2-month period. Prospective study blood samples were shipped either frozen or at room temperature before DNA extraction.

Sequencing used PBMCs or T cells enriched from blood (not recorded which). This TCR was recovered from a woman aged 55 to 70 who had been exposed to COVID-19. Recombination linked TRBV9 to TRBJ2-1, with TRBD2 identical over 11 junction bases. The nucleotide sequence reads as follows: TGTGCCAGCAGCGTGGGGGTAGGGTGGGCTAGCGGGAGGTATGAGCAGTTCTTC. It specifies CASSVGVGWASGRYEQFF.